The source of this T cell receptor beta chain is a study of blood T cell repertoires in COVID-19. About the study: COVID-19 samples collected from the United States, Italy and Spain covered acute and convalescent phases. PBMCs, B-cell-depleted T cells, or T cells provided the cDNA or gDNA that made up the material.

This clone was detected once. As originally analysed: Estimation of nucleated cell counts relied on the amplification of reference gene primers. Assay used: immunoSEQ multiplex PCR; TCRdb lists only in-frame clones, some missing. From that table come the V and J calls and clone size; the DNA was used to work out D and trimming. This sample has fewer than 300,000 clones, with roughly 90% found just once. Germline V CDR1 and CDR2: MNHEY, SMNVEV (reference sequence). Trimming took off 4 bases at V and 2 bases at J, with 23 bases between the two ends. The CDR3 spans 18 residues. The J gene is TRBJ2-5, the V gene TRBV27; D possibly corresponds to TRBD2 (6 bases). The sequence derives from a man in his thirties or forties with acute or convalescent COVID-19. The material sequenced was peripheral blood. CDR3 nucleotide sequence: TGTGCCAGCAGTTCCTTTCGGGGCCCCCTAGCGTTACAAGAGACCCAGTACTTC. It yields the protein CASSSFRGPLALQETQYF.